This T cell receptor (beta chain) was recovered during a study of shared clonotypes between healthy human individuals. The CDR3 is made up of 12 amino acids. Germline V lookup: CDR1 GTSNPN, CDR2 SVGIG (reference sequence). V was cut by 0 bases and J by 7 bases, with 10 bases left in between. Profiling relied on immunoSEQ multiplex PCR, and the TCRdb table lists in-frame clones only, not all of them. Of over 2 million clones listed, about 95% are singletons. Terminally differentiated effector memory CD45RA+ cells were left out of the naive CD8 fraction, which was CD45RO-negative and positively selected for CCR7.

The V and J genes are TRBV30 and TRBJ2-7, with D possibly being TRBD2 (6 bases). This clonotype was sampled from a man aged 18-30 years in good health. The sequenced sample consisted of naive CD8+ T cells sorted from blood. CDR3 sequence (DNA): TGTGCCTGGAGTGTCTTGGCGGGGGAGCAGTACTTC. Translating gives CAWSVLAGEQYF.